This entry concerns a single T cell receptor (beta chain). Its specificity is unknown. These data belong to a study of shared clonotypes between healthy human individuals. On the study more broadly: Three men and a couple of women, aged 18 to 49, were donors. Findings and caveats of the study: Sequencing depth was expected to affect clonotype sharing among donors. About 5% was the fraction of naive CD4 clonotypes found shared across a few donors.

The CDR3 length is 18 residues. CD45RO negativity and positive selection for CCR7 defined naive CD8 cells, a population that excluded terminally differentiated effector memory CD45RA+ cells. How the authors handled the data: From ImmunoSEQ came sequences covering only the junction and carrying no quality scores, so filtering differed. Some clones are missing from TCRdb's copy, which holds only in-frame ones; the method was immunoSEQ multiplex PCR. V, J and clone size are those of that table, while D and trimming were read from the DNA. The repertoire includes about 2.1 million clones, 93% of them detected once, and about 1.7% sits in the top ten.

This sequence joins TRBV21-1 and TRBJ1-2. TRBV21-1 is given as a pseudogene. This receptor was identified in a man between 18 and 35 years old in good health. Some clones in this sample may be carry-over from other donors' samples. Sample: naive CD8+ T cells from PBMCs. CDR3 sequence: CASSKVGASLTLYYGYTF. The CDR3, as DNA: TGTGCCAGCAGCAAAGTGGGAGCGAGCCTAACTCTCTACTATGGCTACACCTTC.